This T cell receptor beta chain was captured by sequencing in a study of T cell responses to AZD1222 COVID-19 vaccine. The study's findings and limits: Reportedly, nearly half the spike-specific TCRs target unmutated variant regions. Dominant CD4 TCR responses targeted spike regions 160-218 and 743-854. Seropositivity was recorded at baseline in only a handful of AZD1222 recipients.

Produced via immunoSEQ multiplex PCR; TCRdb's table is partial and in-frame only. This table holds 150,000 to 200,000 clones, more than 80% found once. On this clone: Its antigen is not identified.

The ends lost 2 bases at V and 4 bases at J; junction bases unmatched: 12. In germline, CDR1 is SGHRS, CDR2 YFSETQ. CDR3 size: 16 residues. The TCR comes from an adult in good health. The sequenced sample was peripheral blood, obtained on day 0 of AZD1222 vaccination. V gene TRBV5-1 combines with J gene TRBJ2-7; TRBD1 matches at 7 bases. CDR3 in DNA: TGCGCCAGCAGCTTTGGGGCCCAGACAGGGAATTACGAGCAGTACTTC. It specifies CASSFGAQTGNYEQYF.